Detailed here is one T cell receptor (beta chain). This clonotype is assessed as large (0.1 to 1%). The antigen it binds to is not known. One base away there is no much larger clone; base qualities are not given. The junction shows trimming of 6 bases on V and 9 bases on J, plus 17 bases between the germline ends. For CDR1 and CDR2, the germline V gene lists SQVTM and ANQGSEA. From its cysteine to its phenylalanine, the CDR3 spans 12 amino acids. Just CDR3 DNA is preserved here, 36 bases in frame from base 1. Sequenced on an Illumina MiSeq. In the authors' own workflow: The Shannon-Wiener index, computed in VDJtools, was used to measure repertoire diversity. A TCRbeta clonotype was considered expanded if its clonotype frequency was 3 or more. TCRdb took the public reads, trimmed them with fastp at Q25, ran MiXCR for clone calling and kept in-frame beta chains. Each CDR3 protein gets just one entry, which takes the most common genes and DNA from the rows behind it. These V and J calls derive from TCRdb rather than the authors' analysis. Across this sample there are a few hundred distinct CDR3 sequences, with approximately 23% seen only once. About 30% of the sample goes to the ten largest clones.

The data were taken from a study of precursors of human CD4 cytotoxic T cells (dated by TCRdb to the late 2010s). In the study overall: In total, CD4+ memory subsets from 11 to 15 donors went into the bulk TCR-seq analysis. TCR-seq analysis of over eleven donors yielded TCRalpha and TCRbeta chain sequences (table S7).

General study outcomes and caveats: The authors noted that a human observational design cannot definitively establish the direction of differentiation between precursor and effector cells. Compared with the TCM and TEM subsets, the IL-7Rhigh and IL-7R- TEMRA subsets had more restricted TCR repertoires, marked by lower diversity and more expanded clonotypes. Only 13 of the 14 donors were included in some of the bulk TCR-seq comparisons, which suggests that not every subset was available for every donor. Expanded effector clonotypes accounted for a larger share of IL-7Rhigh TEMRA clonotypes than of TEM or TCM clonotypes.

Bulk UMI-based TCR sequencing was performed on four sorted CD4+ memory subsets (TCM, TEM, IL-7Rhigh TEMRA, IL-7R- TEMRA) to test a precursor-effector relationship among CD4 cytotoxic T cells. Cells were obtained from peripheral blood mononuclear cells that had been isolated from human blood. The specimen was memory CD4+ T cells from blood (PBMCs). The clonotype originates from a human donor in good health. The chain is encoded by TRBV29-1 joined to TRBJ1-1; a tentative D call is TRBD1 (6 bases match). The nucleotides read TGCAGCGTACCCGGGACATTCCGTCAAGCTTTCTTT. Translated, it reads CSVPGTFRQAFF.